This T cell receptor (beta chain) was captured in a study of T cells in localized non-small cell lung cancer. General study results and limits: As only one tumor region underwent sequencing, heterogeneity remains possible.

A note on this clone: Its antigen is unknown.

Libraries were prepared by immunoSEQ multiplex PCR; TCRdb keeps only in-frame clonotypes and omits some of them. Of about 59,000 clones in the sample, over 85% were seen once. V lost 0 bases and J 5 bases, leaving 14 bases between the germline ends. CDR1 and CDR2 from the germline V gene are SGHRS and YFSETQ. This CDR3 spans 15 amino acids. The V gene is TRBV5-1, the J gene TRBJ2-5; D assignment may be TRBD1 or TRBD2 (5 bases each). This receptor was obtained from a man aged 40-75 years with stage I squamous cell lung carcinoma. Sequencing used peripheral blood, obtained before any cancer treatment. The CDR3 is CASSLGVGDLETQYF. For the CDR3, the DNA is TGCGCCAGCAGCTTGGGTGTGGGGGATTTGGAGACCCAGTACTTC.